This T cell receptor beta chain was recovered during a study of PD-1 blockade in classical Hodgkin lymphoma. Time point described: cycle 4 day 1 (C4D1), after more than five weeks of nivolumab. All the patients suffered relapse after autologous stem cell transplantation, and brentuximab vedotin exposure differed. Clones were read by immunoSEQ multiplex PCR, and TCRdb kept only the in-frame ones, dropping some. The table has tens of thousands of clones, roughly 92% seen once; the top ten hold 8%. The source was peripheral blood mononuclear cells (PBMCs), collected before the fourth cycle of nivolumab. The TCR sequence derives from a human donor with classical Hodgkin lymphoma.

CDR3 nucleotide sequence: TGTGCCAGCGGAAATGGCTGGACAGGGGCCTACGAGCAGTACTTC. Amino acids: CASGNGWTGAYEQYF. The chain combines TRBV7-2 with TRBJ2-7; 9 positions agree with TRBD1. Germline CDR1 and CDR2: SGHTA and FQGNSA. With V trimmed by 8 bases and J by 2 bases, 10 bases remained unmatched. The CDR3 loop spans 15 amino acids.